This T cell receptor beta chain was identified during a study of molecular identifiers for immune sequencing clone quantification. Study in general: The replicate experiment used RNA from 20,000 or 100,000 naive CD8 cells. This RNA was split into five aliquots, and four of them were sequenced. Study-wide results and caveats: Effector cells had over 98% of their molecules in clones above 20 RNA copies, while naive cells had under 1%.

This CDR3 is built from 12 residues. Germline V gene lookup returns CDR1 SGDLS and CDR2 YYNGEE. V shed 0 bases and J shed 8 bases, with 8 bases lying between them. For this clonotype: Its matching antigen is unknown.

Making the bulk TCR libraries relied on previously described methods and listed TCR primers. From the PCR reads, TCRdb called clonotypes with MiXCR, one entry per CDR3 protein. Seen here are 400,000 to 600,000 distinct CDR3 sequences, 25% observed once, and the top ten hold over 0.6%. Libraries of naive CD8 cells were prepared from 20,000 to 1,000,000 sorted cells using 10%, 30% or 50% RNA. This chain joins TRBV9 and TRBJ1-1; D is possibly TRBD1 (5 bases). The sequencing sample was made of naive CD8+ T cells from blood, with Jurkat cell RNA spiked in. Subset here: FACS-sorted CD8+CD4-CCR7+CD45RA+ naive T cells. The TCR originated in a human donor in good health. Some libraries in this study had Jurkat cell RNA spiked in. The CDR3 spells CASSVVGGEAFF. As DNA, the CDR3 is TGTGCCAGCAGCGTAGTTGGGGGGGAAGCTTTCTTT.